This entry describes one T cell receptor beta chain. This clonotype appeared a few times. Its antigen target is currently unknown. The input lacks base qualities; no much larger clone sits a single base away. To demonstrate the VDJtools post-analysis software, TCR beta repertoires were profiled from the peripheral blood of more than ten young patients with multiple sclerosis. The patients with multiple sclerosis were children and adolescents between about 6 and 17 years of age. The data derive from a study of post-analysis software for immune sequencing data (dated by TCRdb to the mid-2010s). A note on the overall study: Disease courses on record covered relapsing-remitting, secondary progressive and progressive-relapsing multiple sclerosis, though some patients had no subtype annotation. The patient repertoires were set against eleven to twelve previously published healthy control repertoires from donors whose ages ranged from roughly 6 to 27 years. A subset of samples was prepared in parallel using single-end sample barcoding, then pooled and co-amplified after Illumina adapter ligation. What the work shows at the level of the full study, not this receptor alone: Direct clustering with F measure revealed strong co-clustering of samples prepared in the same batch, which led to a batch-effect correction. The control group was slightly older than the multiple sclerosis patient group. Significantly lower normalized Chao1 diversity was found in multiple sclerosis patients than in controls, suggesting substantial peripheral T-cell clonal expansion. Patients showed significantly higher frequencies than controls for about five TRBV segments, among them TRBV5-6, TRBV5-1 and TRBV20-1.

Libraries were constructed by PCR. The run used an Illumina HiSeq 2500. Unique molecular identifiers were incorporated into TCR beta cDNA libraries to reduce PCR and sequencing biases. Some 500,000 cDNA molecules were obtained per 1 to 10 million input T cells, so each molecule approximated one T cell. The patient libraries were prepared and sequenced using the same protocol as the earlier healthy control dataset. Within a given batch, samples were prepared together, multiplexed and sequenced on the same HiSeq lane. As for the original processing: MIGEC handled the raw barcoded reads, throwing out single-read molecular identifier groups before consensus assembly and CDR3 extraction. Clonotype tables were post-analysed with VDJtools, and diversity was normalized by down-sampling all datasets to the smallest sample size. Repertoire overlap clustering matched CDR3 amino acid but not nucleotide sequences to correct batch-related cross-sample contamination. TCRdb ran its own pipeline on the public reads, namely fastp trimming at Q25 and MiXCR clone calling, and kept in-frame beta chains. All rows with the same CDR3 protein become a single entry with the most common DNA and genes. The V and J calls follow TCRdb's processing rather than the paper's. This sample is represented by approximately 730,000 distinct CDR3 sequences; approximately 44% of them were singletons. The top ten clones comprise just under 5% of the sample.

V gives up 7 bases and J gives up 4 bases, and the segment between their germline ends measures 10 bases. The CDR3 numbers 12 residues from cysteine through phenylalanine. The entry retains the CDR3 DNA only, 36 bases that are in frame from base 1. From a lookup of the germline V gene, CDR1 and CDR2 are KGHDR and SFDVKD. The sequence links TRBV24-1 to TRBJ2-7, with an unclear D gene assignment. This clonotype originated in a girl aged 5 to 17 with multiple sclerosis. The sample comprised blood. This receptor has the CDR3 CATSLTGYEQYF. The DNA sequence follows: TGTGCCACCAGCCTGACTGGTTACGAGCAGTACTTC.